This TCR beta chain was observed in a study of T cells in Graves' hyperthyroidism and ophthalmopathy. The source of the PBMCs was around 10 ml of fresh peripheral blood. Germline loops: CDR1 SGHRS, CDR2 YFSETQ. The V gene lost 4 bases and the J gene lost 5 bases, with 18 bases spanning the gap. This CDR3 region has 15 residues. The TCR beta CDR3 regions underwent amplification using RNA transcripts as the source. HTBI primers were employed in a first-round RT-PCR of the TCR CDR3. TCRdb ran MiXCR on the multiplex PCR reads and lists one entry per CDR3 protein. The data show roughly 280,000 distinct CDR3 sequences, about 20% seen once. This clonotype has ten or more counts.

The TCR comes from a man under 40 with Graves' ophthalmopathy. The chain carries TRBV5-1 and TRBJ1-1; TRBD1 is a possible D gene (6 bases). Sequences were obtained from blood. This CDR3 is CASSPGQTEWTEAFF. CDR3 in DNA: TGCGCCAGCAGCCCGGGACAAACGGAATGGACTGAAGCTTTCTTT.